This TCR beta chain was retrieved from a study of blood T cell repertoires in COVID-19. Study processing details: By means of reference gene primer amplification, nucleated cell counts were estimated. Sequencing used immunoSEQ multiplex PCR; TCRdb keeps in-frame clones, though not all of them. The V and J calls and clone size were taken over from that table, and D and trimming were inferred from the DNA. The data hold around 200,000 clones, with approximately 91% observed a single time. CDR1 is SGHRS and CDR2 is YFSETQ in the germline V gene. V was shortened by 4 bases and J by 8 bases, with 15 bases between the two germline ends. The CDR3 totals 14 residues.

The gene calls are TRBV5-1 and TRBJ1-4, with D maybe TRBD1 (5 bases). The source of this sequence is a young man with acute or convalescent COVID-19. Sequencing was done on a sample of peripheral blood. CDR3 region: CASSPGRVPEKLFF. The CDR3 region has the DNA TGCGCCAGCAGCCCCGGCAGGGTTCCCGAAAAACTGTTTTTT.